The 16 T cell receptor beta chains listed next were all sequenced from one sample in a study of CD8 T cells in Susac syndrome. About 0.5 to 1 ug RNA was reverse transcribed with random hexamers. TCRdb called the immunoSEQ multiplex PCR reads again in MiXCR, with one record for every CDR3 protein. The sample carries 100,000 to 150,000 distinct CDR3 sequences, just under 95% recorded once. The specimen sequenced was CD4+ T cells from PBMCs. The receptor source for this set is a human donor in good health.

This chain uses TRBV20-1 with TRBJ1-4; 7 bases align to TRBD1. Germline lookup yields CDR1 DFQATT and CDR2 SNEGSKA (reference sequence). After removal of 4 bases from V and 4 bases from J, the junction contained 6 bases not matched to a gene. The CDR3 runs to 14 residues. The CDR3 DNA reads as TGCAGTGCTATCGACAGGGCCGGTAATGAAAAACTGTTTTTT. This codes for CSAIDRAGNEKLFF.

The V gene is TRBV7-9, the J gene TRBJ2-1, with 9 bases lining up with TRBD2. After removal of 0 bases from V and 8 bases from J, the junction contained 5 bases not matched to a gene. Germline-derived CDR1 and CDR2 are SEHNR and FQNEAQ (reference sequence). The CDR3 has 15 amino acids. CDR3 DNA sequence: TGTGCCAGCAGCTTAGCCGGGACTAGCAGGGATGAGCAGTTCTTC. As protein: CASSLAGTSRDEQFF.

This sequence joins TRBV4-3 and TRBJ2-7; no reliable D call. CDR1 is LGHNA and CDR2 is YSLEER in the germline V gene. The CDR3 covers 16 residues. The germline V and J ends were trimmed by 3 bases and 4 bases, with 19 bases remaining between them. The CDR3 region is CASSQSLSGLAYEQYF. In DNA, the CDR3 is TGCGCCAGCAGCCAGTCCCTATCCGGGCTTGCTTACGAGCAGTACTTC.

This clonotype was recorded a few times. The rearrangement uses TRBV7-2 and TRBJ1-1; D not resolved. Trimming took off 1 base at V and 0 bases at J, with 6 bases between the two ends. In germline, CDR1 is SGHTA, CDR2 FQGNSA. CDR3 length: 14 amino acids. The CDR3 loop reads CASSLDGMNTEAFF. The CDR3, as DNA: TGTGCCAGCAGCTTAGACGGCATGAACACTGAAGCTTTCTTT.

This chain joins TRBV29-1 and TRBJ1-5, with a weak D call TRBD1 (6 bases). Germline V CDR1 and CDR2: SQVTM, ANQGSEA. V lost 5 bases and J lost 2, with 10 bases in between. The CDR3 extends over 13 amino acids. CDR3 sequence reads: CSVQGMGNQPQHF. The CDR3 nucleotides are TGCAGCGTTCAGGGGATGGGCAATCAGCCCCAGCATTTT.

The rearrangement joins TRBV7-2 to TRBJ2-4; D is undetermined. Per germline, CDR1 SGHTA and CDR2 FQGNSA. This CDR3 region has 14 residues. The V and J ends lost 1 base and 6 bases respectively, with 10 bases between them. CDR3 nucleotides: TGTGCCAGCAGCTTAGTCGGCAAAGGAAACATTCAGTACTTC. Translated: CASSLVGKGNIQYF.

The J gene is TRBJ2-7, the V gene TRBV12-3 or TRBV12-4; no definite D call. The CDR3 is 13 amino acids. V was pared by 5 bases and J by 2 bases, with 10 bases between. The CDR3 sequence is CASSLDLPYEQYF. In nucleotides, the CDR3 is TGTGCCAGCAGTCTCGACCTTCCCTACGAGCAGTACTTC.

The chain carries TRBV2 and TRBJ2-7; 8 positions match TRBD2. The J segment lost 3 bases and the V segment lost 6 bases, leaving 4 bases of the junction unmatched. Germline V CDR1 and CDR2: SNHLY, FYNNEI. This CDR3 is 13 amino acids long. The CDR3 sequence: CASRKRESYEQYF. In nucleotides, the CDR3 is TGTGCCAGCAGGAAGCGGGAGAGCTACGAGCAGTACTTC. The whole variable domain, remainder taken from reference TRBV2 and TRBJ2-7, is EPEVTQTPSHQVTQMGQEVILRCVPISNHLYFYWYRQILGQKVEFLVSFYNNEISEKSEIFDDQFSVERPDGSNFTLKIRSTKLEDSAMYFCASRKRESYEQYFGPGTRLTVT.

CDR3 bases: TGCAGTGCTAGATCTGGACAAGAGACCCAGTACTTC. Encoded protein: CSARSGQETQYF. The genes are TRBV20-1 and TRBJ2-5; no clear D. Per the germline V gene, CDR1 is DFQATT and CDR2 is SNEGSKA (reference sequence). V was clipped by 2 bases and J by 2 bases, with 6 bases between them. The CDR3 loop spans 12 amino acids.

The chain combines TRBV20-1 with TRBJ2-1; 11 bases match TRBD2. The CDR3 extends over 14 amino acids. Germline trimming cut 4 bases from V and 8 bases from J; bases unmatched to any gene: 7. Per the germline V gene, CDR1 is DFQATT and CDR2 is SNEGSKA (reference sequence). This CDR3 is CSAKLAGEVYEQFF. The DNA of the CDR3 is TGCAGTGCTAAACTAGCGGGAGAAGTATATGAGCAGTTCTTC.

In this sample, this clonotype turned up a few times. The genes are TRBV29-1 and TRBJ2-7; 9 bases align to TRBD2. V was pared by 6 bases and J by 5 bases, with 11 bases of the junction left unmatched. The CDR3 consists of 14 residues. Germline-derived CDR1 and CDR2 are SQVTM and ANQGSEA. For the CDR3, the DNA is TGCAGCGTAGACCTGGGACTAGCAAATGACGAGCAGTACTTC. Encoded protein: CSVDLGLANDEQYF.

CDR3 sequence reads: CASSRRGTGGNEQYF. The CDR3 bases are TGTGCCAGCAGCCGCCGCGGGACAGGGGGCAACGAGCAGTACTTC. V gene TRBV3-1 combines with J gene TRBJ2-7; 12 nucleotides line up with TRBD1. Trimming removed 4 bases from V and 5 bases from J; junction bases left unmatched: 6. There are 15 residues in the CDR3. Germline V lookup: CDR1 LGHDT, CDR2 YNNKEL (reference sequence).

The chain employs TRBV12-3 or TRBV12-4 and TRBJ1-1; D uncertain. There are 13 residues in the CDR3. Trimming left V 7 bases short and J 1 base short, with 10 bases between. In nucleotides, the CDR3 is TGTGCCAGCACGCTGGCAGGGAACACTGAAGCTTTCTTT. This gives the protein CASTLAGNTEAFF.

The chain couples TRBV7-2 to TRBJ2-1; D remains unclear. V was cut by 5 bases and J by 2 bases, with 10 bases left in between. CDR1 SGHTA and CDR2 FQGNSA come from the germline V gene. This CDR3 has 14 residues. Here the CDR3 DNA reads TGTGCCAGCAGCCGGTCGTGGCCCTACAATGAGCAGTTCTTC. Translated, it gives CASSRSWPYNEQFF.

The chain recombines TRBV19 with TRBJ2-3; 8 bases map to TRBD2. The CDR3 has 16 amino acids. V shed 5 bases and J 6 bases; nucleotides not matched to a gene: 13. The germline V gene has CDR1 LNHDA and CDR2 SQIVND (reference sequence). CDR3 in DNA: TGTGCCAGTAGTCTCCGGGGGAGCGGGAGAGTCGATACGCAGTATTTT. It is translated as CASSLRGSGRVDTQYF.

This clonotype was seen just once. The chain couples TRBV29-1 to TRBJ1-5; maybe TRBD1 (5 bases). Germline V gene sequence: CDR1 SQVTM, CDR2 ANQGSEA. The CDR3 extends over 13 amino acids. V was trimmed by 5 bases and J by 2 bases, leaving 10 bases between them. CDR3 sequence: CSVRGSGNQPQHF. The CDR3 coding sequence is TGCAGCGTTCGGGGGTCGGGCAATCAGCCCCAGCATTTT.